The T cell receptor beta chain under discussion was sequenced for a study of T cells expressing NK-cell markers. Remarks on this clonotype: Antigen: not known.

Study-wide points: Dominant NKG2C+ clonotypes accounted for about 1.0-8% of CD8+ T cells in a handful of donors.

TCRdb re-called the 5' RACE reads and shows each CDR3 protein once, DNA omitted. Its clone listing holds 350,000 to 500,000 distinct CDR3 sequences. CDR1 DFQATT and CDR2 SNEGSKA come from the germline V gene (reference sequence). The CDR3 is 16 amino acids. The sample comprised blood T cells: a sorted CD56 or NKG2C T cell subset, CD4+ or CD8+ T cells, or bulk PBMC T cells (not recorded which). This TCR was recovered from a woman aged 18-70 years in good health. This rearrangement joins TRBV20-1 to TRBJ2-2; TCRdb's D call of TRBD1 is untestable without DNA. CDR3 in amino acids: CSARGDRGLNTGELFF.